The 19 T cell receptor beta chains listed next were all sequenced from one sample in a study of shared T cell receptors in the human thymus. Repertoires were generated with immunoSEQ multiplex PCR, while TCRdb's copy carries only in-frame clones and drops some. The sample has fewer than 700,000 clones; roughly 90% are singletons. The same sample was also used in a study of human thymus T cells.

Sequenced sample: thymocytes. The receptors shown here come from a boy in the first two years of life with a congenital heart defect.

This clone was detected once. This chain connects TRBV7-7 to TRBJ2-3; 9 bases map to TRBD2. CDR1 is SSHAT, CDR2 FNYEAQ, per germline (reference sequence). The CDR3 runs 14 residues. In nucleotides, the CDR3 is TGTGCTAGTGCGCTAGCGGGAAGCACAGATACGCAGTATTTT. Its protein is CASALAGSTDTQYF.

The chain uses TRBV15 and TRBJ2-7; the match to TRBD1 covers 10 bases. CDR3 length equals 16 residues. With V trimmed by 0 bases and J by 8 bases, 10 bases remained unmatched. Germline CDR1 and CDR2: LNHNV and YYDKDF (reference sequence). CDR3 loop: CATSRDPGQGVAQQYF. The CDR3, as DNA: TGTGCCACCAGCAGAGATCCCGGACAGGGGGTTGCCCAGCAGTACTTC.

V gene TRBV6-6 combines with J gene TRBJ1-2; D is perhaps TRBD1 (6 bases). CDR1 is MNHNY and CDR2 is SVGAGI in the germline V gene (reference sequence). The V gene lost 1 base and the J gene lost 4 bases, with 13 bases spanning the gap. This CDR3 has 15 amino acids. CDR3 coding DNA: TGTGCCAGCAGTTACTACAGGGTGAGGGGCTATGGCTACACCTTC. Translated, it gives CASSYYRVRGYGYTF.

The chain carries TRBV19 and TRBJ2-7; D is perhaps TRBD1 (5 bases). The CDR3 spans 14 residues. Trimming took off 4 bases at V and 3 bases at J, with 13 bases between the two ends. Looked up from germline, CDR1 is LNHDA and CDR2 is SQIVND (reference sequence). CDR3 nucleotide sequence: TGTGCCAGTAGTAAGACAGCTATTGACTACGAGCAGTACTTC. Translated, it gives CASSKTAIDYEQYF.

V usage is TRBV11-2 and J usage is TRBJ2-3; no definite D call. Germline assignment: CDR1 SGHAT and CDR2 FQNNGV. The ends were cut back, 1 base at V and 0 bases at J, with 11 bases in the middle. This CDR3 has 16 residues. The CDR3 loop is CASSLGRRSSTDTQYF. CDR3 in DNA: TGTGCCAGCAGCTTAGGTAGGCGGTCTAGCACAGATACGCAGTATTTT.

CDR3 protein: CASSPQVRTGRKSRGYTF. The CDR3, as DNA: TGTGCCAGCAGCCCCCAGGTGAGGACAGGTCGGAAGTCTAGAGGCTACACCTTC. The chain is built from TRBV9 and TRBJ1-2, with 7 bases aligning to TRBD1. J gave up 8 bases and V 4 bases, and 23 bases lay outside the gene matches. Germline V lookup: CDR1 SGDLS, CDR2 YYNGEE. This CDR3 is built from 18 residues.

The V gene is TRBV5-4, the J gene TRBJ2-2; D might be TRBD1 (5 bases). From germline, CDR1 is SGHNT and CDR2 YYREEE (reference sequence). This CDR3 spans 14 amino acids. The V gene lost 0 bases and the J gene lost 4 bases, with 7 bases spanning the gap. CDR3 amino acids: CASSLGQRTGELFF. The CDR3 DNA reads TGTGCCAGCAGCTTGGGACAGCGCACCGGGGAGCTGTTTTTT.

The chain links TRBV7-2 to TRBJ2-1, with a weak D call TRBD2 (5 bases). Between the trimmed V and J ends, which lost 8 bases and 9 bases, there was a span of 11 bases. Germline V lookup: CDR1 SGHTA, CDR2 FQGNSA. This CDR3 has 11 amino acids. CDR3 region: CASLLGPEQFF. Written as DNA, the CDR3 is TGTGCCAGCTTACTAGGTCCTGAGCAGTTCTTC.

The chain is built from TRBV5-5 and TRBJ1-2, with 8 nucleotides matching TRBD1. Trimming removed 4 bases from V and 0 bases from J; junction bases left unmatched: 8. The CDR3 is 16 residues long. From germline, CDR1 is SGHKS and CDR2 YYEKEE (reference sequence). The CDR3 loop reads CASSPDRDKANYGYTF. CDR3 nucleotides: TGTGCCAGCAGCCCGGACAGGGACAAAGCTAACTATGGCTACACCTTC.

The rearrangement uses TRBV10-3 and TRBJ2-5, with TRBD1 identical over 7 bases. V lost 2 bases, J lost 3 bases, and 18 bases stayed unmatched. CDR1 and CDR2 from the germline V gene are ENHRY and SYGVKD. The CDR3 is made up of 19 amino acids. CDR3 coding DNA: TGTGCCATCAGTGAGGTTCACACGCGTCCTCTTGACAGGGAAGAGACCCAGTACTTC. Protein sequence: CAISEVHTRPLDREETQYF.

J is TRBJ2-7 and V is TRBV27; D gene uncertain. The CDR3 length is 15 residues. Trimming left V 2 bases short and J 1 base short, with 12 bases between. Germline V gene data show CDR1 as MNHEY and CDR2 as SMNVEV (reference sequence). This CDR3 is CASSLKQPTSYEQYF. The CDR3 bases are TGTGCCAGCAGTTTAAAACAGCCCACGTCCTACGAGCAGTACTTC.

The chain employs TRBV7-2 and TRBJ2-7; perhaps TRBD2 as D (6 bases). The CDR3 has 13 residues. CDR1 is SGHTA and CDR2 is FQGNSA in the germline V gene. V was trimmed by 5 bases and J by 6 bases, leaving 14 bases between them. CDR3: CASSHRLGGEQYF. The CDR3 nucleotides are TGTGCCAGCAGCCACCGGCTGGGGGGCGAGCAGTACTTC.

This clone was seen once. The CDR3 loop is CASSPTGVGNQPQHF. The CDR3 DNA is TGTGCCAGCAGCCCTACAGGGGTGGGCAATCAGCCCCAGCATTTT. V and J are TRBV28 and TRBJ1-5; 7 bases match TRBD1. The CDR3 is 15 residues long. J gave up 2 bases and V 6 bases, and 7 bases lay outside the gene matches. Germline V gene lookup returns CDR1 MDHEN and CDR2 SYDVKM.

This rearrangement joins TRBV7-2 to TRBJ2-1, with 10 bases identical to TRBD2. The junction had 0 bases not matched to a gene; V was cut back by 4 bases and J by 0 bases. The CDR3 consists of 15 residues. CDR1 is SGHTA, CDR2 FQGNSA, per germline. This CDR3 is CASSSSGGSYNEQFF. The CDR3 nucleotides read TGTGCCAGCAGCTCTAGCGGGGGCTCCTACAATGAGCAGTTCTTC.

J is TRBJ1-1 and V is TRBV27; TRBD1 matches 8 bases. V was clipped by 6 bases and J by 3 bases; unmatched bases: 15. CDR3 length: 17 residues. Looked up from germline, CDR1 is MNHEY and CDR2 is SMNVEV (reference sequence). The CDR3 bases are TGTGCCAGCAGACAGGGGCGGACAGGGCCGAGGGACACTGAAGCTTTCTTT. It is translated as CASRQGRTGPRDTEAFF.

This chain joins TRBV5-1 and TRBJ1-3; 7 bases agree with TRBD1. The junction had 5 bases not matched to a gene; V was cut back by 3 bases and J by 2 bases. The CDR3 has 15 amino acids. Looked up from germline, CDR1 is SGHRS and CDR2 is YFSETQ. The CDR3 protein is CASSSRQGAGNTIYF. CDR3 in DNA: TGCGCCAGCAGCTCACGACAGGGAGCTGGAAACACCATATATTTT.

This chain uses TRBV1 with TRBJ2-7; the table assigns TRBD1, which was not confirmed against the DNA. TRBV1 is described as a pseudogene. The CDR3 loop spans 10 amino acids. CDR3 sequence reads: CTSGQGLSYF. Written as DNA, the CDR3 is TGCACCAGCGGACAGGGACTTTCCTACTTC.

The chain uses TRBV15 and TRBJ2-1; D gene ambiguous. Trimming took off 5 bases at V and 6 bases at J, with 20 bases between the two ends. CDR1 and CDR2 from the germline V gene are LNHNV and YYDKDF (reference sequence). This CDR3 contains 16 residues. The CDR3 DNA reads TGTGCCACCAGCCGTGGAGCAAAGACTCCACGCAATGAGCAGTTCTTC. This encodes CATSRGAKTPRNEQFF.

This clone has more than one count but fewer than ten. J is TRBJ2-7 and V is TRBV7-2; 12 bases are shared with TRBD2. The germline gives CDR1 SGHTA, CDR2 FQGNSA. V trimming: 5 bases; J trimming: 5 bases; junction bases outside the gene matches: 7. CDR3 length equals 15 residues. CDR3 nucleotide sequence: TGTGCCAGCAGCCCCAGACTAGCGGGAGACCACGAGCAGTACTTC. Protein product: CASSPRLAGDHEQYF.